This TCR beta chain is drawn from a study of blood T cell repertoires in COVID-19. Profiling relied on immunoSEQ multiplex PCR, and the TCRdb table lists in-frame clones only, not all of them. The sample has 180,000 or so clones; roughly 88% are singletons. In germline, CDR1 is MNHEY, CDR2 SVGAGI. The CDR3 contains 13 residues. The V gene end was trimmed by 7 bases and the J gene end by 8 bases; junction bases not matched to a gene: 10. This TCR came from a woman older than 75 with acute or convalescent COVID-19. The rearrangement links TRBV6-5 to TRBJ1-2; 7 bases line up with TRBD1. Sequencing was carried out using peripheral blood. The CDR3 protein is CASTLGTAGGYTF. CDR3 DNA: TGTGCCAGCACCTTGGGGACAGCCGGAGGCTACACCTTC.